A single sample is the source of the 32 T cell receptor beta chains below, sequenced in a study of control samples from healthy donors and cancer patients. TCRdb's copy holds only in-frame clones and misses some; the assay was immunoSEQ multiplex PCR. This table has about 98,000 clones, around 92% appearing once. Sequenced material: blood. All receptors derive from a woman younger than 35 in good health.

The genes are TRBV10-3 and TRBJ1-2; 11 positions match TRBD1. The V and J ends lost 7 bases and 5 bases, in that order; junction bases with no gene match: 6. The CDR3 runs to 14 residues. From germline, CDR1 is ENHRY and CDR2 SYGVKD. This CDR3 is CAIKPGQGVYGYTF. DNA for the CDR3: TGTGCCATCAAGCCGGGACAGGGGGTATATGGCTACACCTTC.

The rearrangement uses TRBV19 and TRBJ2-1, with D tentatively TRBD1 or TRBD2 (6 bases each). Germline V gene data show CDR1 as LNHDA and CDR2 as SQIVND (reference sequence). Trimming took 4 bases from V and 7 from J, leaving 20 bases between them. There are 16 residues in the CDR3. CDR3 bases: TGTGCCAGTAGTAGTGGGGTCGGGAGAGGGGGAAATGAGCAGTTCTTC. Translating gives CASSSGVGRGGNEQFF.

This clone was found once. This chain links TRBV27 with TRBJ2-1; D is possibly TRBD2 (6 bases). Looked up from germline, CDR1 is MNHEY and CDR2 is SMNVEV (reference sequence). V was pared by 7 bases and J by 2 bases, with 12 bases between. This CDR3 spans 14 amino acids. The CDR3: CASTTTRAYNEQFF. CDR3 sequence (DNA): TGTGCCAGCACTACGACTAGGGCCTACAATGAGCAGTTCTTC.

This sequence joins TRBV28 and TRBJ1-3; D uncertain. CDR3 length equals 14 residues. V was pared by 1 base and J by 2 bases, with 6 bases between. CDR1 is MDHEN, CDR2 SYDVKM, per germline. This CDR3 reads CASSLFGTGNTIYF. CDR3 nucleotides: TGTGCCAGCAGTTTATTCGGGACTGGAAACACCATATATTTT.

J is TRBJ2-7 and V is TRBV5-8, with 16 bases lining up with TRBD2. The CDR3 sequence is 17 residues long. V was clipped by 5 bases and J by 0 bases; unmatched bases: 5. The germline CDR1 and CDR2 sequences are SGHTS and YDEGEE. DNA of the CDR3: TGTGCCAGCAGGTTCGGGACTAGCGGGGGGGTCTCCTACGAGCAGTACTTC. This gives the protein CASRFGTSGGVSYEQYF.

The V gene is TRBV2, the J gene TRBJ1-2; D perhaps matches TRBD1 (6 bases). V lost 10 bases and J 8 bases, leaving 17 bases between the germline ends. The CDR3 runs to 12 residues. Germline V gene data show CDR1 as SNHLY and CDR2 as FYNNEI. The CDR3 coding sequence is TGTGCCACCCATGGGACATATGAGGGCTACACCTTC. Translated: CATHGTYEGYTF. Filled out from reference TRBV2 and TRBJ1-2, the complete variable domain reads EPEVTQTPSHQVTQMGQEVILRCVPISNHLYFYWYRQILGQKVEFLVSFYNNEISEKSEIFDDQFSVERPDGSNFTLKIRSTKLEDSAMYFCATHGTYEGYTFGSGTRLTVV.

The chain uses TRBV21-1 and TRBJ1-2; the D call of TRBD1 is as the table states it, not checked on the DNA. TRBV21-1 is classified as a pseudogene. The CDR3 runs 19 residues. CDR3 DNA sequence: TGTGCCAGCAGCGCTTCCCGGGAGACAGGGGGGTTAGCCTTCGATGGCTACACCTTC. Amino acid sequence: CASSASRETGGLAFDGYTF.

DNA of the CDR3: TGCGCCAGCAGACCCGACAGGACCACTGAAGCTTTCTTT. As protein: CASRPDRTTEAFF. The J gene is TRBJ1-1, the V gene TRBV10-1, with a weak D call TRBD1 (6 bases). Germline assignment: CDR1 WNHNN and CDR2 SYGVQD (reference sequence). There are 13 residues in the CDR3. Trimming removed 6 bases from V and 4 bases from J, with 12 bases in between.

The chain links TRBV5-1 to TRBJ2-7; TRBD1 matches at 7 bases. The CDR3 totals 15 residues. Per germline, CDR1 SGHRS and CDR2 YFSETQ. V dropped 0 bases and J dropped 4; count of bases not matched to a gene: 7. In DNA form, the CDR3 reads TGCGCCAGCAGCTTGGGGGGGACAGCCTATTACGAGCAGTACTTC. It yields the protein CASSLGGTAYYEQYF.

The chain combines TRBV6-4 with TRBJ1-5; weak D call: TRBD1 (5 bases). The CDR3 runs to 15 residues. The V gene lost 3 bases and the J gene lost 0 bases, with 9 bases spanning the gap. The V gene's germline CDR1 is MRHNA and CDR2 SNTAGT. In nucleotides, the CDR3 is TGTGCCAGCAGTGAATTGGGGGGTAGCAATCAGCCCCAGCATTTT. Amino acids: CASSELGGSNQPQHF.

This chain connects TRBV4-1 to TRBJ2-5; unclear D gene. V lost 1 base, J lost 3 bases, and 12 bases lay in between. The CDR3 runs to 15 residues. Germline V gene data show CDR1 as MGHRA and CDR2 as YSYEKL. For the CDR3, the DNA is TGCGCCAGCAGCCAAGTACAGTTCATAGAAGAGACCCAGTACTTC. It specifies CASSQVQFIEETQYF.

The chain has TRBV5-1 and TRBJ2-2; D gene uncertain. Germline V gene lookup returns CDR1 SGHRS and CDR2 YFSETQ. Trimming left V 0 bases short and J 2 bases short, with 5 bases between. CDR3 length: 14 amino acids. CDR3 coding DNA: TGCGCCAGCAGCTTGGGCGGAAACACCGGGGAGCTGTTTTTT. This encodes CASSLGGNTGELFF. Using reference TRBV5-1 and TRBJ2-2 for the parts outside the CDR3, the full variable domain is KAGVTQTPRYLIKTRGQQVTLSCSPISGHRSVSWYQQTPGQGLQFLFEYFSETQRNKGNFPGRFSGRQFSNSRSEMNVSTLELGDSALYLCASSLGGNTGELFFGEGSRLTVL.

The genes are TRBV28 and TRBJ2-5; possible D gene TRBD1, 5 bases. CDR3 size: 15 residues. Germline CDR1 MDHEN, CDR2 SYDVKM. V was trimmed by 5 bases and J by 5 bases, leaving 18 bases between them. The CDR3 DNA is TGTGCCAGCAGTCCCCAGACAGTCCTCCGGGAGACCCAGTACTTC. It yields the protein CASSPQTVLRETQYF.

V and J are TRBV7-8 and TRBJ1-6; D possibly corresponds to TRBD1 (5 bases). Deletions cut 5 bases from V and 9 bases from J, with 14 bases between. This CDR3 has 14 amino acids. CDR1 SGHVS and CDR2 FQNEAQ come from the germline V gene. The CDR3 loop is CASSASGAFSPLHF. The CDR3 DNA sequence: TGTGCCAGCAGCGCCTCCGGGGCCTTTTCACCCCTCCACTTT. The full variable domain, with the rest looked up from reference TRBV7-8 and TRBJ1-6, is GAGVSQSPRYKVAKRGQDVALRCDPISGHVSLFWYQQALGQGPEFLTYFQNEAQLDKSGLPSDRFFAERPEGSVSTLKIQRTQQEDSAVYLCASSASGAFSPLHFGNGTRLTVT.

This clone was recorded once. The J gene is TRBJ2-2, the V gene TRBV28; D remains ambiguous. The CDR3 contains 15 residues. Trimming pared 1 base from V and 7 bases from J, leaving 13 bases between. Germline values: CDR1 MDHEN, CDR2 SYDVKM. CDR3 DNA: TGTGCCAGCAGTTTATTCGCAGGATTTGGCGGGGAGCTGTTTTTT. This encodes CASSLFAGFGGELFF.

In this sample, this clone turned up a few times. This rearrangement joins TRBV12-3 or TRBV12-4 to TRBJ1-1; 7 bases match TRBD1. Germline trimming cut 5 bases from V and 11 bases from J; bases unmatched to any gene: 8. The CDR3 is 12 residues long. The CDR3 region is CASSTGAGVAFF. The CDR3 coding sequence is TGTGCCAGCAGTACAGGGGCAGGGGTGGCTTTCTTT.

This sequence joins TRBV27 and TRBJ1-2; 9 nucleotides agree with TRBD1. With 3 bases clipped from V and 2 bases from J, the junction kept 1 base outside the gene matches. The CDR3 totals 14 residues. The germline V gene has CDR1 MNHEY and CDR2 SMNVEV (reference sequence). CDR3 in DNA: TGTGCCAGCAGTTTTGGGACAGGGAACTATGGCTACACCTTC. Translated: CASSFGTGNYGYTF.

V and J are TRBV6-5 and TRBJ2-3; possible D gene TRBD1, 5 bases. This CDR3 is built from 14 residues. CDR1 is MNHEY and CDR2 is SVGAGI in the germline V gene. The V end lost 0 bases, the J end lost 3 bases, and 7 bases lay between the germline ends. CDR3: CASSYSDSTDTQYF. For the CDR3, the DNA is TGTGCCAGCAGTTACTCCGACAGTACAGATACGCAGTATTTT.

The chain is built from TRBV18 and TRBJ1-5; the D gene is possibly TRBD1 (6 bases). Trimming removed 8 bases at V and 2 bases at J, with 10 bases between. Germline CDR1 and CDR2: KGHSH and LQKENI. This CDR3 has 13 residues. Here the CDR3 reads CASATGRNQPQHF. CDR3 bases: TGTGCCAGCGCGACAGGCCGCAATCAGCCCCAGCATTTT. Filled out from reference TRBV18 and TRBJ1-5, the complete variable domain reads NAGVMQNPRHLVRRRGQEARLRCSPMKGHSHVYWYRQLPEEGLKFMVYLQKENIIDESGMPKERFSAEFPKEGPSILRIQQVVRGDSAAYFCASATGRNQPQHFGDGTRLSIL.

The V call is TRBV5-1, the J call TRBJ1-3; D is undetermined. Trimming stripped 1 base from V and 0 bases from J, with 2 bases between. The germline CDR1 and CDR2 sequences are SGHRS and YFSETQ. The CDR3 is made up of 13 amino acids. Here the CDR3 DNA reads TGCGCCAGCAGCTTGAGCTCTGGAAACACCATATATTTT. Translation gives CASSLSSGNTIYF.

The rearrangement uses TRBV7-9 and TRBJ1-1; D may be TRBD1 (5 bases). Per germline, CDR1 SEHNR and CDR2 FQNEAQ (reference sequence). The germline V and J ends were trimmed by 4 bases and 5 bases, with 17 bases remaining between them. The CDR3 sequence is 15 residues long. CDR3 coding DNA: TGTGCCAGCAGCTCTATGAAGGGGCTGGGGACTGAAGCTTTCTTT. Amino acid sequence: CASSSMKGLGTEAFF.

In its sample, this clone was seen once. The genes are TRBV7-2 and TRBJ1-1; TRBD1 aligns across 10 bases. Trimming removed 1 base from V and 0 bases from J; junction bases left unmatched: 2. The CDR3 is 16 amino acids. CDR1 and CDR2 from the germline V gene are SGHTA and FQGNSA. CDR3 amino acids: CASSLETGGLNTEAFF. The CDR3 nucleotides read TGTGCCAGCAGCTTAGAGACAGGGGGCCTGAACACTGAAGCTTTCTTT.

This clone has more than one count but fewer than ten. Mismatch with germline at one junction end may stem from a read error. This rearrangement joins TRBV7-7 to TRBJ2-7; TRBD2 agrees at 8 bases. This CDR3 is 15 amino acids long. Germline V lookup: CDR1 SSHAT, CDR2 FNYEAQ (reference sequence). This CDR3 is CASSLGSGSSYEQYF. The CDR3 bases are TGTGCTAGCAGCTTAGGGAGCGGGAGCTCCTACGAGCAGTACTTC.

The CDR3 bases are TGTGCCAGCAGCTCTCTAGGGGCAGGCCGCTATGGCTACACCTTC. As protein: CASSSLGAGRYGYTF. The chain recombines TRBV7-2 with TRBJ1-2; TRBD1 might be the D (5 bases). The CDR3 spans 15 residues. Trimming removed 4 bases from V and 4 bases from J, with 16 bases in between. Germline V gene sequence: CDR1 SGHTA, CDR2 FQGNSA.

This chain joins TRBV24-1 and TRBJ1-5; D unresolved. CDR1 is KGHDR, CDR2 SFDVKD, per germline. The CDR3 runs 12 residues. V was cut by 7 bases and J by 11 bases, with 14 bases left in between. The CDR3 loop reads CATSAGNQAQHF. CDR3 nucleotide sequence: TGTGCCACCAGCGCCGGGAACCAAGCCCAGCATTTT.

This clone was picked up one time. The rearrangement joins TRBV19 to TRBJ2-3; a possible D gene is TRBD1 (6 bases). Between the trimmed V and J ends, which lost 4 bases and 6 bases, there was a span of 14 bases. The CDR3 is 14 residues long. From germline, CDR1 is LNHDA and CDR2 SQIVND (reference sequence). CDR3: CASSTTERGDTQYF. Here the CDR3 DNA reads TGTGCCAGTAGTACGACAGAAAGGGGGGATACGCAGTATTTT.

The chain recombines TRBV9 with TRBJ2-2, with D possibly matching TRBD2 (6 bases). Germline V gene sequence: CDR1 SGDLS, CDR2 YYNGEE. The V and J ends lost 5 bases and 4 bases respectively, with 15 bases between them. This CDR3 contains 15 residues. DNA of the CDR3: TGTGCCAGCAGGGGGGACTCCCCCACCACCGGGGAGCTGTTTTTT. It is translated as CASRGDSPTTGELFF.

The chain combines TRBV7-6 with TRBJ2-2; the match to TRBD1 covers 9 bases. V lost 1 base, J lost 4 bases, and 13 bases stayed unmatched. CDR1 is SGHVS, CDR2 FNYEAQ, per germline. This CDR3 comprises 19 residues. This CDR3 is CASSLGPTGGLTFTGELFF. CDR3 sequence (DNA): TGTGCCAGCAGCTTAGGGCCGACAGGGGGTCTCACCTTCACCGGGGAGCTGTTTTTT.

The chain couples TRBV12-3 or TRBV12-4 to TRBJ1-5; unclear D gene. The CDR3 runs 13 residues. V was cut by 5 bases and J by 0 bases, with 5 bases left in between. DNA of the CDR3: TGTGCCAGCAGTCCTAATAGCAATCAGCCCCAGCATTTT. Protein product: CASSPNSNQPQHF.

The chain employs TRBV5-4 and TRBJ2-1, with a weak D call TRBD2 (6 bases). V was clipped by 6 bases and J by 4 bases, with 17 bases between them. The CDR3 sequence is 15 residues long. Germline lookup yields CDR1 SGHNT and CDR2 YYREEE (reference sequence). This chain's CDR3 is CASTFGTEGYNEQFF. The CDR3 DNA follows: TGTGCCAGCACCTTTGGGACTGAGGGGTACAATGAGCAGTTCTTC.

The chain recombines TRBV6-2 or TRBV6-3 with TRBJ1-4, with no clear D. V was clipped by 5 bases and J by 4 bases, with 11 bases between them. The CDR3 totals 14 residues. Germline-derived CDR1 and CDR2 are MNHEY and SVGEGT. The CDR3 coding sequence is TGTGCCAGCAGTCGCGGGCGGTATAATGAAAAACTGTTTTTT. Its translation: CASSRGRYNEKLFF.

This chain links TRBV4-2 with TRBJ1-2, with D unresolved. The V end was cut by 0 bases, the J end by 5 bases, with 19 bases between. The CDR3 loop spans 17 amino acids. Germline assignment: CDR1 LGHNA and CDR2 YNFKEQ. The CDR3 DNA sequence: TGTGCCAGCAGCCAAGATAGGGAGGGAGTAAGGAGGTATGGCTACACCTTC. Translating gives CASSQDREGVRRYGYTF.